The 26 T cell receptor beta chains given below trace back to one sample, sequenced in a study of shared clonotypes between healthy human individuals. Sequenced by immunoSEQ multiplex PCR; TCRdb stores in-frame clones only, minus some. The repertoire has 800,000 to 1,200,000 clones, approximately 80% of them found once; the top ten carry approximately 0.56%. The specimen sequenced was memory CD4+ T cells from PBMCs. Subset: CD45RA-negative fraction. These receptor sequences come from a man between 18 and 35 years old in good health. Some clones in this sample may be carry-over from other donors' samples.

On this clone itself: Other DNA sequences from this sample encode an identical CDR3 as well. The rearrangement joins TRBV5-4 to TRBJ2-1; 12 positions match TRBD2. V lost 0 bases to trimming and J lost 9 bases; unmatched junction nucleotides: 4. This CDR3 spans 15 amino acids. Germline V gene data show CDR1 as SGHNT and CDR2 as YYREEE (reference sequence). The CDR3 here is CASSLASGRAGEQFF. For the CDR3, the DNA is TGTGCCAGCAGCTTGGCTAGCGGGAGGGCAGGTGAGCAGTTCTTC.

This clone was seen only a few times. V is TRBV30 and J is TRBJ2-5; D ambiguous. The V end was cut by 5 bases, the J end by 5 bases, with 9 bases between. Germline V gene lookup returns CDR1 GTSNPN and CDR2 SVGIG (reference sequence). There are 11 residues in the CDR3. Written as DNA, the CDR3 is TGTGCCTGGGGTCCCTCGGAGACCCAGTACTTC. It specifies CAWGPSETQYF.

The chain carries TRBV5-1 and TRBJ2-5, with D hard to call. Germline V gene data show CDR1 as SGHRS and CDR2 as YFSETQ. V was pared by 2 bases and J by 5 bases, with 4 bases between. The CDR3 is 11 residues long. CDR3 sequence (DNA): TGCGCCAGCAGCTTAATGGAGACCCAGTACTTC. This encodes CASSLMETQYF.

CDR3 nucleotides: TGTGCCAGCAGCTCGGTTGGGGGTTCCTACAATGAGCAGTTCTTC. Translation gives CASSSVGGSYNEQFF. The rearrangement links TRBV5-6 to TRBJ2-1, with D perhaps being TRBD1 or TRBD2 (5 bases each). This CDR3 contains 15 residues. Trimming shortened V by 3 bases and J by 1 base, and 11 bases separated the two germline ends. Germline lookup yields CDR1 SGHDT and CDR2 YYEEEE.

This chain joins TRBV6-5 and TRBJ1-1; TRBD1 agrees at 7 bases. Trimming took 0 bases from V and 8 from J; bases not matched to a gene: 9. The germline V gene encodes CDR1 MNHEY and CDR2 SVGAGI. The CDR3 spans 15 residues. The CDR3 nucleotides read TGTGCCAGCAGTTACTCGACAGGGAGACCCCTCGAAGCTTTCTTT. This gives the protein CASSYSTGRPLEAFF.

The chain is built from TRBV28 and TRBJ1-2; D might be TRBD1 (5 bases). From germline, CDR1 is MDHEN and CDR2 SYDVKM. The V gene lost 7 bases and the J gene lost 0 bases, with 15 bases spanning the gap. The CDR3 has 15 amino acids. CDR3 nucleotides: TGTGCCAGCACCTTGGGGGGAATCCCTAACTATGGCTACACCTTC. This encodes CASTLGGIPNYGYTF.

The chain has TRBV7-2 and TRBJ2-1, with D possibly called TRBD1 or TRBD2 (6 bases each). This CDR3 comprises 14 residues. CDR1 is SGHTA, CDR2 FQGNSA, per germline. V was shortened by 5 bases and J by 7 bases, with 15 bases between the two germline ends. CDR3 DNA: TGTGCCAGCAGCCCAACTCGGGGGACAAATGAGCAGTTCTTC. Translation: CASSPTRGTNEQFF.

The chain recombines TRBV6-5 with TRBJ1-1, with D maybe TRBD1 (5 bases). CDR3 size: 16 residues. CDR1 is MNHEY, CDR2 SVGAGI, per germline. V lost 2 bases and J 5 bases, leaving 18 bases between the germline ends. The CDR3 loop is CASSYGGWPGRTEAFF. The CDR3 DNA reads TGTGCCAGCAGTTACGGGGGTTGGCCCGGGAGAACTGAAGCTTTCTTT.

This clone has a handful of counts. In DNA, the CDR3 is TGTGCCAGCCGGGACTGGAGTCCCTACGAGCAGTACTTC. Translated, it gives CASRDWSPYEQYF. The rearrangement uses TRBV27 and TRBJ2-7; TRBD2 might be the D (6 bases). Trimming removed 8 bases from V and 2 bases from J, with 13 bases in between. Germline CDR1 is MNHEY and CDR2 is SMNVEV (reference sequence). This CDR3 comprises 13 residues.

In its sample, this clone was seen once. V is TRBV18 and J is TRBJ1-4, with D uncertain. Germline V gene lookup returns CDR1 KGHSH and CDR2 LQKENI. CDR3 length: 13 residues. Trimming left V 3 bases short and J 3 bases short, with 5 bases between. The CDR3: CASSPRPNEKLFF. Written as DNA, the CDR3 is TGTGCCAGCTCACCGAGGCCTAATGAAAAACTGTTTTTT.

The chain carries TRBV6-1 and TRBJ2-1; 7 bases fit TRBD1. Germline V gene lookup returns CDR1 MNHNS and CDR2 SASEGT. The CDR3 loop spans 17 amino acids. V lost 3 bases and J lost 2; bases outside the gene matches: 10. The CDR3, as DNA: TGTGCCAGCAGTGATCGGGGAAGGACAGGCCCCTACAATGAGCAGTTCTTC. This codes for CASSDRGRTGPYNEQFF.

V is TRBV6-5 and J is TRBJ2-3; D unclear. Germline loops: CDR1 MNHEY, CDR2 SVGAGI. The CDR3 covers 13 residues. V was cut by 2 bases and J by 2 bases, with 5 bases left in between. The CDR3 DNA reads TGTGCCAGCAGTTACGTGGTCACAGATACGCAGTATTTT. Its translation: CASSYVVTDTQYF.

Note on this clone: Other nucleotide sequences from this sample produce the same CDR3. The chain employs TRBV5-1 and TRBJ2-2; the match to TRBD2 covers 11 bases. CDR3 size: 15 residues. V dropped 0 bases and J dropped 5; count of bases not matched to a gene: 0. In germline, CDR1 is SGHRS, CDR2 YFSETQ. CDR3 sequence reads: CASSLGLAGTGELFF. The CDR3 DNA sequence: TGCGCCAGCAGCTTGGGACTAGCGGGAACCGGGGAGCTGTTTTTT.

The V gene is TRBV7-2, the J gene TRBJ2-4; 7 nucleotides line up with TRBD2. The length of the CDR3 is 14 residues. The J segment lost 6 bases and the V segment lost 5 bases, leaving 7 bases of the junction unmatched. The germline V gene has CDR1 SGHTA and CDR2 FQGNSA. This chain's CDR3 is CASSPTGTTNIQYF. CDR3 coding DNA: TGTGCCAGCAGCCCTACCGGGACTACAAACATTCAGTACTTC. Full variable domain (outside the CDR3, taken from reference TRBV7-2 and TRBJ2-4): GAGVSQSPSNKVTEKGKDVELRCDPISGHTALYWYRQSLGQGLEFLIYFQGNSAPDKSGLPSDRFSAERTGGSVSTLTIQRTQQEDSAVYLCASSPTGTTNIQYFGAGTRLSVL.

The rearrangement links TRBV7-3 to TRBJ2-1; TRBD1 is a possible D gene (6 bases). The CDR3 covers 14 residues. V was clipped by 0 bases and J by 4 bases, with 7 bases between them. Germline lookup yields CDR1 SGHTA and CDR2 FQGTGA. The CDR3 loop reads CASSLTQGYNEQFF. The CDR3 DNA reads TGTGCCAGCAGCTTAACTCAGGGGTACAATGAGCAGTTCTTC.

This chain uses TRBV2 with TRBJ1-3; 8 nucleotides align to TRBD1. V was pared by 6 bases and J by 8 bases, with 9 bases of the junction left unmatched. Per germline, CDR1 SNHLY and CDR2 FYNNEI. CDR3 length equals 14 residues. The DNA for the CDR3 is TGTGCCAGCAGCTACCAGGGGGCTCAGGACACCATATATTTT. Translation gives CASSYQGAQDTIYF. The full variable domain, completed using reference TRBV2 and TRBJ1-3, is EPEVTQTPSHQVTQMGQEVILRCVPISNHLYFYWYRQILGQKVEFLVSFYNNEISEKSEIFDDQFSVERPDGSNFTLKIRSTKLEDSAMYFCASSYQGAQDTIYFGEGSWLTVV.

This rearrangement joins TRBV7-6 to TRBJ2-2; 9 bases agree with TRBD2. J lost 2 bases, V lost 2 bases, and 15 bases had no gene match. The CDR3 sequence is 20 residues long. The germline V gene has CDR1 SGHVS and CDR2 FNYEAQ. The CDR3: CASSLMYSPAGGPNTGELFF. DNA for the CDR3: TGTGCCAGCAGCTTAATGTACTCTCCAGCGGGAGGCCCCAACACCGGGGAGCTGTTTTTT. Full variable domain (missing parts from reference TRBV7-6 and TRBJ2-2): GAGVSQSPRYKVTKRGQDVALRCDPISGHVSLYWYRQALGQGPEFLTYFNYEAQQDKSGLPNDRFSAERPEGSISTLTIQRTEQRDSAMYRCASSLMYSPAGGPNTGELFFGEGSRLTVL.

The chain employs TRBV5-1 and TRBJ2-7; 9 bases map to TRBD2. CDR1 is SGHRS, CDR2 YFSETQ, per germline. J gave up 5 bases and V 1 base, and 13 bases lay outside the gene matches. The CDR3 spans 17 residues. This CDR3 reads CASSLFGWASGEDEQYF. The CDR3 bases are TGCGCCAGCAGCTTGTTTGGTTGGGCTAGCGGGGAAGACGAGCAGTACTTC.

The rearrangement joins TRBV19 to TRBJ2-3; D is perhaps TRBD1 (6 bases). This CDR3 comprises 14 residues. CDR1 and CDR2 from the germline V gene are LNHDA and SQIVND (reference sequence). The ends were cut back, 3 bases at V and 5 bases at J, with 12 bases in the middle. Here the CDR3 reads CASSILGARDTQYF. In nucleotides, the CDR3 is TGTGCCAGTAGTATTCTGGGGGCTCGAGATACGCAGTATTTT. Drawing the rest from reference TRBV19 and TRBJ2-3, the complete variable domain is DGGITQSPKYLFRKEGQNVTLSCEQNLNHDAMYWYRQDPGQGLRLIYYSQIVNDFQKGDIAEGYSVSREKKESFPLTVTSAQKNPTAFYLCASSILGARDTQYFGPGTRLTVL.

This clone has only a few counts. The chain uses TRBV10-3 and TRBJ1-1; D is undetermined. In germline, CDR1 is ENHRY, CDR2 SYGVKD. V shed 1 base and J shed 6 bases, with 9 bases lying between them. This CDR3 comprises 13 residues. The CDR3 loop is CAISEWAASEAFF. For the CDR3, the DNA is TGTGCCATCAGTGAGTGGGCCGCCTCTGAAGCTTTCTTT.

Here the CDR3 DNA reads TGTGCCAGCAGCCAACCCGGGAAGAACACTGAAGCTTTCTTT. Amino acids: CASSQPGKNTEAFF. The chain uses TRBV4-2 and TRBJ1-1; D is unclear. The CDR3 sequence is 14 residues long. CDR1 and CDR2 from the germline V gene are LGHNA and YNFKEQ. Trimming stripped 2 bases from V and 1 base from J, with 8 bases between.

This chain links TRBV4-3 with TRBJ2-1, with 10 nucleotides matching TRBD1. The trim removed 3 bases at V and 6 bases at J, leaving 5 bases unmatched. There are 15 residues in the CDR3. Germline CDR1 is LGHNA and CDR2 is YSLEER. The CDR3, as DNA: TGCGCCAGCAGCCAGGGGACAGGGGCGCCCAATGAGCAGTTCTTC. Translation: CASSQGTGAPNEQFF.

The rearrangement joins TRBV28 to TRBJ1-1; D not certain. The CDR3 is made up of 12 amino acids. CDR1 MDHEN and CDR2 SYDVKM come from the germline V gene. The V end was cut by 7 bases, the J end by 8 bases, with 14 bases between. The CDR3 DNA reads TGTGCCAGCAACATTCGGGCAGCCGAAGCTTTCTTT. Amino acid sequence: CASNIRAAEAFF.

The chain combines TRBV5-1 with TRBJ2-7, with TRBD2 as a possible D gene (5 bases). The CDR3 is 16 residues long. With 0 bases removed from V and 2 bases from J, the gap between germline ends came to 15 bases. The germline CDR1 and CDR2 sequences are SGHRS and YFSETQ. The CDR3 DNA follows: TGCGCCAGCAGCTTGGGGGGAACTATCGGGGCCTACGAGCAGTACTTC. This translates into CASSLGGTIGAYEQYF.

This sequence joins TRBV28 and TRBJ1-1, with a possible D match to TRBD1 (6 bases). Per the germline V gene, CDR1 is MDHEN and CDR2 is SYDVKM. V lost 4 bases and J lost 0, with 9 bases in between. The CDR3 loop spans 14 amino acids. The CDR3 protein is CASSSQGMNTEAFF. CDR3 nucleotide sequence: TGTGCCAGCAGTTCCCAGGGGATGAACACTGAAGCTTTCTTT.

Here the CDR3 reads CASSLEPVYGYTF. The CDR3 bases are TGTGCCAGCAGCTTGGAACCAGTCTATGGCTACACCTTC. J is TRBJ1-2 and V is TRBV5-4; D gene unclear. CDR3 size: 13 residues. Germline V gene lookup returns CDR1 SGHNT and CDR2 YYREEE (reference sequence). V was cut by 0 bases and J by 4 bases, with 7 bases left in between.